This T cell receptor beta chain was captured by sequencing in a study of CD8 T cells in ankylosing spondylitis. Quantitative 5'-RACE with molecular barcodes was used to make the TCR beta libraries. TCRdb recomputed calls from the 5' RACE reads with MiXCR, one row per CDR3 protein. The sample lists just under 550,000 distinct CDR3 sequences, approximately 12% seen once, with 6.8% in the top ten. As regards this clonotype: Antigen: not known.

Germline CDR1 and CDR2: DFQATT and SNEGSKA (reference sequence). V was clipped by 1 base and J by 7 bases; unmatched bases: 5. This CDR3 is built from 14 residues. Broader study findings: Past research had described some motif variants in reactive arthritis synovial fluid and blood. It was reported that disease-linked clones were significantly enriched in matched ankylosing spondylitis synovial fluid. Disease-associated clones were CD8+ and fairly uncommon in peripheral blood. Ankylosing spondylitis blood appeared to carry a characteristic TCR beta motif of roughly eight highly homologous variants.

The sequence was obtained from a male donor with ankylosing spondylitis. The chain links TRBV20-1 to TRBJ1-5; 9 bases match TRBD1. Sequencing was performed on blood, either unsorted or a sorted T cell fraction (not recorded which). CDR3 DNA: TGCAGTGCTAGAGGACAGGGGGGCAGACAGCCCCAGCATTTT. It is translated as CSARGQGGRQPQHF.